This T cell receptor beta chain was sequenced for a study of T cells after yellow fever vaccination. At the level of the study: Preparation of fractions with low cell numbers was performed using SMART-Seq v4 Ultra Low Input. Study results and limitations: There was a small share of clonotypes that showed up in both the CD4 and CD8 compartments. Though weaker, the secondary response peaked faster, on day 5 versus 15.

Notes on this clonotype: The antigen is not known.

As TCR cDNA was made by 5'RACE template switching, a universal primer site and UMIs were added. MiXCR, applied by TCRdb to the 5' RACE reads, yields one record per CDR3 protein. The data show 500,000 to 650,000 distinct CDR3 sequences, roughly an eighth seen once. The material was PBMCs, obtained on the day of the yellow fever booster vaccination. The sequence came from a man in his thirties or forties who received the YFV17D yellow fever vaccine.

The CDR3 DNA reads TGCAGTGCTAGAGCCCAGAGCGGGGGATTGAAACGGGATACGCAGTATTTT. This translates into CSARAQSGGLKRDTQYF. The chain has TRBV20-1 and TRBJ2-3, with TRBD2 identical over 8 bases. After removal of 1 base from V and 6 bases from J, the junction contained 15 bases not matched to a gene. The CDR3 totals 17 residues. CDR1 and CDR2 from the germline V gene are DFQATT and SNEGSKA (reference sequence).